These 19 T cell receptor beta chains were sequenced from one sample in a study of T cells after yellow fever vaccination. TCRdb fed the 5' RACE reads into MiXCR, producing one record per CDR3 protein. The sample records 300,000 to 400,000 distinct CDR3 sequences, roughly 9.4% being singletons. Sequencing was performed on PBMCs, taken on the day of the first yellow fever vaccination. The receptors derive from a man aged 18-30 years who received the YFV17D yellow fever vaccine.

This clonotype was seen only a few times. This chain connects TRBV7-2 to TRBJ2-3, with D uncertain. In germline, CDR1 is SGHTA, CDR2 FQGNSA. With 5 bases removed from V and 5 bases from J, the gap between germline ends came to 14 bases. The CDR3 loop spans 14 amino acids. The CDR3 loop reads CASSPGGAIDTQYF. For the CDR3, the DNA is TGTGCCAGCAGCCCCGGTGGCGCGATAGATACGCAGTATTTT.

The V gene is TRBV5-6, the J gene TRBJ2-7; tentatively, D is TRBD1 (7 bases). Germline CDR1 SGHDT, CDR2 YYEEEE. The V and J ends lost 7 bases and 3 bases respectively, with 8 bases between them. The CDR3 has 11 residues. The CDR3 DNA reads TGTGCCAGCCAGGGGGGCTACGAGCAGTACTTC. Its translation is CASQGGYEQYF.

V usage is TRBV20-1 and J usage is TRBJ1-2; a possible D gene is TRBD1 (5 bases). Per germline, CDR1 DFQATT and CDR2 SNEGSKA (reference sequence). Between the trimmed V and J ends, which lost 7 bases and 4 bases, there was a span of 13 bases. The CDR3 spans 12 residues. CDR3 in amino acids: CSGAGPIYGYTF. In nucleotides, the CDR3 is TGCAGTGGGGCAGGGCCGATCTATGGCTACACCTTC.

This clonotype came up many times. This chain connects TRBV6-2 or TRBV6-3 to TRBJ1-2, with TRBD1 as a possible D gene (5 bases). This CDR3 region has 13 residues. Trimming pared 2 bases from V and 4 bases from J, leaving 8 bases between. Germline-derived CDR1 and CDR2 are MNHEY and SVGEGT. The CDR3 here is CASSYEGLYGYTF. The CDR3 DNA reads as TGTGCCAGCAGTTACGAGGGACTCTATGGCTACACCTTC.

V and J are TRBV18 and TRBJ2-1; D is possibly TRBD1 (6 bases). Germline CDR1 is KGHSH and CDR2 is LQKENI. V was shortened by 3 bases and J by 8 bases, with 17 bases between the two germline ends. The CDR3 contains 15 residues. The CDR3: CASSPRPGGVDEQFF. The CDR3 DNA reads TGTGCCAGCTCACCCCGACCTGGGGGCGTAGATGAGCAGTTCTTC.

This clonotype has at least ten counts. The chain employs TRBV7-9 and TRBJ2-2; D ambiguous. Germline V gene data show CDR1 as SEHNR and CDR2 as FQNEAQ (reference sequence). V was pared by 2 bases and J by 1 base, with 8 bases between. The CDR3 is 15 residues long. The CDR3 DNA reads TGTGCCAGCAGCTTAAAACGCCGGAACACCGGGGAGCTGTTTTTT. The encoded protein is CASSLKRRNTGELFF.

This clonotype showed up just a few times. The chain couples TRBV19 to TRBJ2-2, with TRBD1 matching 7 bases. Trimming removed 4 bases from V and 8 bases from J; junction bases left unmatched: 10. CDR3 length: 15 amino acids. The germline CDR1 and CDR2 sequences are LNHDA and SQIVND (reference sequence). The CDR3 loop reads CASSNRDSPSGELFF. DNA for the CDR3: TGTGCCAGTAGTAACCGGGACAGCCCGTCTGGGGAGCTGTTTTTT.

The sample holds a few counts of this clonotype. The chain employs TRBV6-5 and TRBJ2-5; 7 bases fit TRBD2. This CDR3 comprises 13 residues. Per the germline V gene, CDR1 is MNHEY and CDR2 is SVGAGI. J lost 4 bases, V lost 7 bases, and 6 bases had no gene match. The CDR3 DNA follows: TGTGCCAGCACCTCTCCGGGGGGAGAGACCCAGTACTTC. The encoded protein is CASTSPGGETQYF.

This sequence joins TRBV2 and TRBJ2-7; D may match TRBD1 or TRBD2 (6 bases each). V was clipped by 6 bases and J by 1 base, with 13 bases between them. The CDR3 runs 14 residues. Germline CDR1 reads SNHLY; CDR2 reads FYNNEI. The CDR3 is CASRAGTGSYEQYF. For the CDR3, the DNA is TGTGCCAGCAGAGCGGGCACAGGGTCCTACGAGCAGTACTTC.

This clonotype has a handful of counts. The chain has TRBV7-3 and TRBJ2-3, with D perhaps TRBD1 or TRBD2 (5 bases each). This CDR3 spans 15 amino acids. Deletions cut 5 bases from V and 8 bases from J, with 20 bases between. Germline-derived CDR1 and CDR2 are SGHTA and FQGTGA. The CDR3 bases are TGTGCCAGCAGCCGAGGGGTTTCTGGGGACGGTACGCAGTATTTT. The encoded protein is CASSRGVSGDGTQYF.

V and J are TRBV4-3 and TRBJ1-6; D not resolved. The V gene's germline CDR1 is LGHNA and CDR2 YSLEER. The V and J ends lost 0 bases and 7 bases respectively, with 16 bases between them. The CDR3 covers 17 residues. This CDR3 is CASSQEIWQRVNSPLHF. The DNA for the CDR3 is TGCGCCAGCAGCCAAGAAATCTGGCAGAGAGTAAATTCACCCCTCCACTTT.

The sample holds many counts of this clonotype. The V and J genes are TRBV5-1 and TRBJ2-2; no clear D. Between the trimmed V and J ends, which lost 0 bases and 10 bases, there was a span of 7 bases. Looked up from germline, CDR1 is SGHRS and CDR2 is YFSETQ. This CDR3 region has 12 residues. The CDR3: CASSLVVKELFF. CDR3 sequence (DNA): TGCGCCAGCAGCTTGGTTGTAAAGGAGCTGTTTTTT.

CDR3 sequence reads: CASSYSNTLPNEQFF. CDR3 in DNA: TGTGCCAGCAGTTACTCGAATACCCTCCCCAATGAGCAGTTCTTC. The rearrangement links TRBV6-5 to TRBJ2-1; D gene ambiguous. This CDR3 has 15 amino acids. V dropped 0 bases and J dropped 6 bases, with 12 bases sitting between them. Germline V gives CDR1 MNHEY, CDR2 SVGAGI.

As for this clonotype: One end of the junction is discordant with germline, which a read error may explain. The chain employs TRBV4-3 and TRBJ2-3, with D hard to call. This CDR3 is built from 12 residues. Germline V gives CDR1 LGHNA, CDR2 YSLEER. The CDR3 here is CPSSQDADTQYF. The CDR3 bases are TGCCCCAGCAGCCAAGATGCAGATACGCAGTATTTT.

This clonotype has at least ten counts. The rearrangement joins TRBV5-6 to TRBJ2-7; D perhaps matches TRBD2 (5 bases). V gave up 7 bases and J gave up 2 bases, with 10 bases separating them. The length of the CDR3 is 12 residues. CDR1 and CDR2 from the germline V gene are SGHDT and YYEEEE. CDR3 loop: CASSSGTYEQYV. CDR3 bases: TGTGCCAGCTCGAGCGGTACCTACGAGCAGTACGTC.

This clonotype was seen a handful of times. The chain couples TRBV12-3 or TRBV12-4 to TRBJ2-3; D might be TRBD1 (5 bases). Deletions cut 6 bases from V and 0 bases from J, with 16 bases between. This CDR3 spans 16 amino acids. The CDR3 loop reads CASSPWGASSTDTQYF. The CDR3 DNA reads as TGTGCCAGCAGCCCCTGGGGCGCCTCTAGCACAGATACGCAGTATTTT.

This clonotype was recorded a few times. The chain couples TRBV20-1 to TRBJ2-3; TRBD2 matches at 9 bases. Germline V gives CDR1 DFQATT, CDR2 SNEGSKA (reference sequence). The V segment lost 6 bases and the J segment 0 bases; nucleotides outside the gene matches: 4. This CDR3 contains 14 residues. The CDR3: CSALTSGSTDTQYF. DNA for the CDR3: TGCAGTGCCCTTACTAGCGGGAGCACAGATACGCAGTATTTT.

The chain couples TRBV18 to TRBJ1-4; D unclear. CDR1 is KGHSH, CDR2 LQKENI, per germline. CDR3 length equals 16 residues. The V and J ends lost 3 bases and 6 bases respectively, with 17 bases between them. CDR3 in amino acids: CASSPTTRTGDEKLFF. The CDR3 coding sequence is TGTGCCAGCTCACCGACTACAAGGACTGGGGATGAAAAACTGTTTTTT.

This clonotype occurred many times. The genes are TRBV29-1 and TRBJ2-7, with D possibly called TRBD1 or TRBD2 (5 bases each). Trimming left V 5 bases short and J 3 bases short, with 11 bases between. The CDR3 contains 12 residues. Germline-derived CDR1 and CDR2 are SQVTM and ANQGSEA. The CDR3 DNA is TGCAGCGTTTGGGACGGCCACTACGAGCAGTACTTC. Protein: CSVWDGHYEQYF.